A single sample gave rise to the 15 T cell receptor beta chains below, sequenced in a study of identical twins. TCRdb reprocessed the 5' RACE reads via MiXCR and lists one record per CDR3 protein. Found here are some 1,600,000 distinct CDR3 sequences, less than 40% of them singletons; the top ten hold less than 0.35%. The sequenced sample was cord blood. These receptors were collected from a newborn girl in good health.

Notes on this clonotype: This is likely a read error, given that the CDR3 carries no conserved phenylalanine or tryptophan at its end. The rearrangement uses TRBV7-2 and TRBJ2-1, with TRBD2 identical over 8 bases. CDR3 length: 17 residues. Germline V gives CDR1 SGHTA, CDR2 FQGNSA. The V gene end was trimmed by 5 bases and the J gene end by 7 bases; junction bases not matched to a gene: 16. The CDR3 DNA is TGTGCCAGCAGCGTCCGAGTAGCGGGACGTTTCTCTAATGAGCAGTTCTTG. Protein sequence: CASSVRVAGRFSNEQFL.

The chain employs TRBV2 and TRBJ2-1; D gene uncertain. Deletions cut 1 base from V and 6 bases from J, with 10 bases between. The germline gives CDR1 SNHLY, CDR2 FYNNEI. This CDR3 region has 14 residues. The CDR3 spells CASSEGSQLNEQFF. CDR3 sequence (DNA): TGTGCCAGCAGTGAAGGTAGCCAACTCAATGAGCAGTTCTTC.

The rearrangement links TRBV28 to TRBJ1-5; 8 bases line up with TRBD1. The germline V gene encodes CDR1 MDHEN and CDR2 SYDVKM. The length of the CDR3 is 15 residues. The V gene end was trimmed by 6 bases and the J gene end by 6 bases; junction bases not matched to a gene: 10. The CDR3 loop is CASRPGTGGGQPQHF. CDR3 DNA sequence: TGTGCCAGCAGGCCCGGGACAGGAGGGGGTCAGCCCCAGCATTTT.

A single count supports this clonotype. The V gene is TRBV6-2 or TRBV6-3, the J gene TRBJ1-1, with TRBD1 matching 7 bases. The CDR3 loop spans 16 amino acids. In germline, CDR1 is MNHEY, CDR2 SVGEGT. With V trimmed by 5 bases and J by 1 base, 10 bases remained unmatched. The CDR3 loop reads CASSRVPGQKNTEAFF. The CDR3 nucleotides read TGTGCCAGCAGTCGCGTCCCGGGACAGAAGAACACTGAAGCTTTCTTT.

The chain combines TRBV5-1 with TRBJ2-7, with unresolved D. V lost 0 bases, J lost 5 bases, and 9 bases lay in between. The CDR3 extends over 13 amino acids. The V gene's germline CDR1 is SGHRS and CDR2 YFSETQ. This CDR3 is CASSLAPNHEQYF. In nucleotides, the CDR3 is TGCGCCAGCAGCTTGGCCCCCAACCACGAGCAGTACTTC.

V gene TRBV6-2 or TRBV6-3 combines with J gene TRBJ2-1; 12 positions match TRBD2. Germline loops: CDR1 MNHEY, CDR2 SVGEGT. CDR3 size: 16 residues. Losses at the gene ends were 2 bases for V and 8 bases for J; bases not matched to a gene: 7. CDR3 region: CASSYPLAGGPYEQFF. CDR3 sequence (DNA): TGTGCCAGCAGTTACCCGCTAGCGGGAGGGCCTTATGAGCAGTTCTTC.

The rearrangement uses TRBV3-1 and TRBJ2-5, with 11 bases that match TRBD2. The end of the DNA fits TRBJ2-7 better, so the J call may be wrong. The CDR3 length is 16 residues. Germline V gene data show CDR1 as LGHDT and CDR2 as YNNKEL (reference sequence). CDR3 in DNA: TGTGCCAGCAGCCAAGATTATCTAGCGGGAGGTCGCGAGCAGTACTTC. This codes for CASSQDYLAGGREQYF.

The CDR3 DNA is TGTGCCAGCAGCCACTGGGGGGAGGCCAAAAACATTCAGTACTTC. This translates into CASSHWGEAKNIQYF. The chain couples TRBV4-2 to TRBJ2-4; tentatively, D is TRBD2 (6 bases). V lost 3 bases and J lost 1, with 10 bases in between. The germline V gene encodes CDR1 LGHNA and CDR2 YNFKEQ. This CDR3 has 15 amino acids.

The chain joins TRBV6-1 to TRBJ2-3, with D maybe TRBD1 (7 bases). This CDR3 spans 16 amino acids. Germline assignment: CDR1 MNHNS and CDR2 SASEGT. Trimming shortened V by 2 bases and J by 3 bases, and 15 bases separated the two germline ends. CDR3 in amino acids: CASSEFGGQLTDTQYF. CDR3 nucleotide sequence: TGTGCCAGCAGTGAATTCGGGGGACAGTTAACAGATACGCAGTATTTT.

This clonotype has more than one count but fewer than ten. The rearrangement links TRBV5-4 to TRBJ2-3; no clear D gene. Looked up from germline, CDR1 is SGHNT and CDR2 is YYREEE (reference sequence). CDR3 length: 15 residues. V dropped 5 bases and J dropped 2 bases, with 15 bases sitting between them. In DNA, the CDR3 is TGTGCCAGCAGTCCCCCTAGATCTTACACAGATACGCAGTATTTT. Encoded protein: CASSPPRSYTDTQYF.

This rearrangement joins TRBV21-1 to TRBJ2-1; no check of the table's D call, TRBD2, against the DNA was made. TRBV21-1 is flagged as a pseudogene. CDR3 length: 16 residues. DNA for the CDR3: TGTGCCAGCAGTCTAATACTAGCGGGAAATTACAATGAGCAGTTCTTC. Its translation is CASSLILAGNYNEQFF.

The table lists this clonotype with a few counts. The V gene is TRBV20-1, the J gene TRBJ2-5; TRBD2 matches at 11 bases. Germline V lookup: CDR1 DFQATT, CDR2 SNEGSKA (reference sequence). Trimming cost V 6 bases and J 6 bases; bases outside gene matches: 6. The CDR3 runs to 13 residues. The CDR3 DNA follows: TGCAGTGCCGGGGGACTAGCGGAAAAGACCCAGTACTTC. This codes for CSAGGLAEKTQYF.

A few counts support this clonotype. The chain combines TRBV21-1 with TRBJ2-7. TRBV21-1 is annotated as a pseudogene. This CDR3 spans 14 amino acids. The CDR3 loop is CASVLTGASYEQYF. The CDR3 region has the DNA TGTGCCAGCGTCCTTACAGGGGCGTCCTACGAGCAGTACTTC.

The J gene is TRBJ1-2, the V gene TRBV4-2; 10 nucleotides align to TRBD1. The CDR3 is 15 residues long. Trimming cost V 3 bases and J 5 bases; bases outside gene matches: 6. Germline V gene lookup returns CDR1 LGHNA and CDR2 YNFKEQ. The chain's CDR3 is CASSQRTGGFYGYTF. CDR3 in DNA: TGTGCCAGCAGCCAGCGGACAGGGGGTTTTTATGGCTACACCTTC.

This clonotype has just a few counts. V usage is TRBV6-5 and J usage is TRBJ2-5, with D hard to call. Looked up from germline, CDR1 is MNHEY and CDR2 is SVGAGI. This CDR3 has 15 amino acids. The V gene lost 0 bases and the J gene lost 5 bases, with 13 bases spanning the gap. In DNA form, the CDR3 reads TGTGCCAGCAGTTACTCTGTGGTGTTTAGGGAGACCCAGTACTTC. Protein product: CASSYSVVFRETQYF.